This T cell receptor (beta chain) was sequenced during a study of blood T cell repertoires in COVID-19. TCRdb keeps only in-frame clones here, not all; method: immunoSEQ multiplex PCR. The sample contains about 240,000 clones, approximately 83% of which appear only once. The V gene lost 2 bases and the J gene lost 8 bases, with 4 bases spanning the gap. CDR1 SGHTA and CDR2 FQGNSA come from the germline V gene. The CDR3 has 11 residues. The source material was PBMCs or T cells enriched from blood (not recorded which). The TCR originated in a woman aged 40 to 49 with acute COVID-19. The chain carries TRBV7-2 and TRBJ2-1; no firm D call. CDR3 in DNA: TGTGCCAGCAGCTTATTCGATGAGCAGTTCTTC. Encoded protein: CASSLFDEQFF. Based on the CDR3 plus reference TRBV7-2 and TRBJ2-1, the full variable domain is GAGVSQSPSNKVTEKGKDVELRCDPISGHTALYWYRQSLGQGLEFLIYFQGNSAPDKSGLPSDRFSAERTGGSVSTLTIQRTQQEDSAVYLCASSLFDEQFFGPGTRLTVL.